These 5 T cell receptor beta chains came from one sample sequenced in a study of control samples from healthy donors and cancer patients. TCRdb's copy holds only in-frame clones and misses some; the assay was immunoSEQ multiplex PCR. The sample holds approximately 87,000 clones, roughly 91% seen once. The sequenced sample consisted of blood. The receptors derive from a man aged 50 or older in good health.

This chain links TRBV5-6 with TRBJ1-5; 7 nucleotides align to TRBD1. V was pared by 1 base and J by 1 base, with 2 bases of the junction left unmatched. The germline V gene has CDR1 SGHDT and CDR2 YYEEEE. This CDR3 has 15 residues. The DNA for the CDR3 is TGTGCCAGCAGCTTGAGACAGGGAAGCAATCAGCCCCAGCATTTT. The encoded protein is CASSLRQGSNQPQHF.

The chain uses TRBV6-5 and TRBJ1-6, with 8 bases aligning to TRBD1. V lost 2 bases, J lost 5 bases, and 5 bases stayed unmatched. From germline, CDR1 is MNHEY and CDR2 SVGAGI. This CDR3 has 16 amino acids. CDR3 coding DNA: TGTGCCAGCAGTTACACTTACAGGGGGGATAATTCACCCCTCCACTTT. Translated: CASSYTYRGDNSPLHF.

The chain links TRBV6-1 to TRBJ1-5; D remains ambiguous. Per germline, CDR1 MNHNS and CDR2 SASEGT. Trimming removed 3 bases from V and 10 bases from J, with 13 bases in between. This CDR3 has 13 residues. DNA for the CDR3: TGTGCCAGCAGTGAGGCCAAGTTAGGTCCCCAGCATTTT. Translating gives CASSEAKLGPQHF.

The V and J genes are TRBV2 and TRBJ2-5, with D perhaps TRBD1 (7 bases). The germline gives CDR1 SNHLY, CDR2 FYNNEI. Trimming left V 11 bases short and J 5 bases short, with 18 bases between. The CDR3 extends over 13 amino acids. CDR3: CAYMEGAGETQYF. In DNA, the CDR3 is TGTGCCTACATGGAGGGGGCCGGGGAGACCCAGTACTTC.

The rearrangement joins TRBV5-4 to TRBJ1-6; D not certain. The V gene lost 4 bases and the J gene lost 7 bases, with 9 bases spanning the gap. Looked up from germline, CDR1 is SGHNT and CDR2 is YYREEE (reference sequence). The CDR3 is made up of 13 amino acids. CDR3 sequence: CASSGQANSPLHF. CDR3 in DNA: TGTGCCAGCAGCGGGCAAGCCAATTCACCCCTCCACTTT.